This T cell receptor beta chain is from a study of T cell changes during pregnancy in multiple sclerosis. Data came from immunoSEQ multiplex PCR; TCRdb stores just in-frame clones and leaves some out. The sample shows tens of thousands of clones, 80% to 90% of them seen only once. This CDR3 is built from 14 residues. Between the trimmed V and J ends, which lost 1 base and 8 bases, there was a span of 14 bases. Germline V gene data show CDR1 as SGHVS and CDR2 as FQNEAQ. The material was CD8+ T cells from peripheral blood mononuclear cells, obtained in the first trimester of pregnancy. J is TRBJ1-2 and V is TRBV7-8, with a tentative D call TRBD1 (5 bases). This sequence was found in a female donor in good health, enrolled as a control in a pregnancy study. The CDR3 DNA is TGTGCCAGCAGCTTAGGGGGGGGGACGAGCGGCTACACCTTC. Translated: CASSLGGGTSGYTF.